This entry is about one T cell receptor beta chain. Trimming removed 6 bases at V and 0 bases at J, with 9 bases between. Looked up from germline, CDR1 is SGHAT and CDR2 is FQNNGV. The CDR3 totals 14 residues. Unique molecular identifiers featured in how the TCRbeta library was prepared. TCRdb redid the calling of the PCR reads with MiXCR, one entry per CDR3 protein. Among some 80,000 distinct CDR3 sequences listed, around a sixth were seen once. This entry is derived from a study of T-cell reconstitution after alpha-beta-depleted transplantation in children. The TCR comes from a male patient between 2 and 10 years old who had a stem cell transplant for acute lymphoblastic leukemia, so the T cells may come from the graft donor. Sequenced material: PBMCs, mostly from graft donor cells, taken 360 days after TCRalphabeta/CD19-depleted stem cell transplant. J is TRBJ2-1 and V is TRBV11-2; D is perhaps TRBD2 (5 bases). The CDR3 DNA sequence: TGTGCCAGCAGAGGGAGCAGCTCCTACAATGAGCAGTTCTTC. Translated, it gives CASRGSSSYNEQFF.